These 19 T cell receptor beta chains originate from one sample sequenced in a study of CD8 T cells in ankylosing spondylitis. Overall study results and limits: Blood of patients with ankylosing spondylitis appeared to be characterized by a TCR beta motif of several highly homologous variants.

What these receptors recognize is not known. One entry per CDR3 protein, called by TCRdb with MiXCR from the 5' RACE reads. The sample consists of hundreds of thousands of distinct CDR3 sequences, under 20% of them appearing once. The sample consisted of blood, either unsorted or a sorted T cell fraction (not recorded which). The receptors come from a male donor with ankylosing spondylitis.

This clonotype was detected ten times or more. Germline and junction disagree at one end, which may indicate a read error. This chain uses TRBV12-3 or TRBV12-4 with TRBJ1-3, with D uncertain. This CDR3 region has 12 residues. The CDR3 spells CASSLSGNTIYF. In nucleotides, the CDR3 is TGCGCCAGCAGCTTGTCTGGAAACACCATATATTTT.

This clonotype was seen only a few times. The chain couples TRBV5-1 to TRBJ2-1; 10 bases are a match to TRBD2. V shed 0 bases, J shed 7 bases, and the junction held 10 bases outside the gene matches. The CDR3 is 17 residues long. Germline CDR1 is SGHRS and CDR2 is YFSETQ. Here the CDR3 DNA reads TGCGCCAGCAGCTTGGTGGCTAGCGGGAGTGGAGGGAATGAGCAGTTCTTC. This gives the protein CASSLVASGSGGNEQFF.

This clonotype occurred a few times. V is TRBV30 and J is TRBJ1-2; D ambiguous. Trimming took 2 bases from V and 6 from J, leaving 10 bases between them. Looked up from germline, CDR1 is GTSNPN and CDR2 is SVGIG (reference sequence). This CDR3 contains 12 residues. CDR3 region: CAWSRVKDGYTF. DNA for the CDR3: TGTGCCTGGAGTAGGGTAAAGGATGGCTACACCTTC.

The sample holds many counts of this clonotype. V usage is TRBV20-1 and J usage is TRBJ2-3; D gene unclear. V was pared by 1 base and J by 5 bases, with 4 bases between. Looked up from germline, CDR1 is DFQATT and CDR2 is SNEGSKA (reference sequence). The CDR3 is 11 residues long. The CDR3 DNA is TGCAGTGCTAGAGCGGGAGATACGCAGTATTTT. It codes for CSARAGDTQYF.

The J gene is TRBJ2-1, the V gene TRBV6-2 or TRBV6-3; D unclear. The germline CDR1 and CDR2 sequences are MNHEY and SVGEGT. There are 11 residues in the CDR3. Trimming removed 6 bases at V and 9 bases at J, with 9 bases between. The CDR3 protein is CASSQFGEQFF. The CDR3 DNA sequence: TGTGCCAGCAGCCAATTCGGTGAGCAGTTCTTC.

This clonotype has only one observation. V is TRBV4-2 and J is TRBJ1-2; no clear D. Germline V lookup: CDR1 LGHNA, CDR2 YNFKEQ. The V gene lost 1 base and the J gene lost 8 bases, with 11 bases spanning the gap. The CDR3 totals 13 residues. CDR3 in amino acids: CASSQAGELGYTF. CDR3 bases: TGTGCCAGCAGCCAAGCTGGGGAATTGGGCTACACCTTC.

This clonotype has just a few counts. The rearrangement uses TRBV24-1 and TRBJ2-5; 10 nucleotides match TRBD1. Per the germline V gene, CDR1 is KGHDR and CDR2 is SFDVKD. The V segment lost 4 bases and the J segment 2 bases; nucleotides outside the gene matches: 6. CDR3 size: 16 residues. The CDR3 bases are TGTGCCACCAGTGAGTGGACAGGGGGTCGACAAGAGACCCAGTACTTC. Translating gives CATSEWTGGRQETQYF.

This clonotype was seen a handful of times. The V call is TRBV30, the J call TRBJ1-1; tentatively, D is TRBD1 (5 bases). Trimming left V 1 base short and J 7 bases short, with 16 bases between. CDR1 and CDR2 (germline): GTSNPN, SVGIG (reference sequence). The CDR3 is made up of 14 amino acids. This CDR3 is CAWSDLRGALEAFF. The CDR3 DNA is TGTGCCTGGAGTGACCTCCGAGGGGCTCTTGAAGCTTTCTTT.

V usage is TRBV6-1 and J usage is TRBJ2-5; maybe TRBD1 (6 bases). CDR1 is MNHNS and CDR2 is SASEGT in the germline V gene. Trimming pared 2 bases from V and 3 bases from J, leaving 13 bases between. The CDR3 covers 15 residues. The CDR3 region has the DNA TGTGCCAGCAGTGAACCGACAGGATTCAAAGAGACCCAGTACTTC. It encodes CASSEPTGFKETQYF.

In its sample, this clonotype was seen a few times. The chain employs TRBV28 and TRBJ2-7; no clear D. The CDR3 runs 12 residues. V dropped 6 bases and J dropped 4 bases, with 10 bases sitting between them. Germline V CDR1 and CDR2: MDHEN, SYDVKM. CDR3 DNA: TGTGCCAGCAGCCCGAACGGTTACGAGCAGTACTTC. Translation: CASSPNGYEQYF. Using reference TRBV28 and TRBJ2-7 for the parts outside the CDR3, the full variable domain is DVKVTQSSRYLVKRTGEKVFLECVQDMDHENMFWYRQDPGLGLRLIYFSYDVKMKEKGDIPEGYSVSREKKERFSLILESASTNQTSMYLCASSPNGYEQYFGPGTRLTVT.

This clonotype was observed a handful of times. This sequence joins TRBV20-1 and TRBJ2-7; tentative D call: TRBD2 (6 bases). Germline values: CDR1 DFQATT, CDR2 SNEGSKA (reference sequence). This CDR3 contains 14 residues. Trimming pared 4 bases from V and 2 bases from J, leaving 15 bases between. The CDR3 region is CSANPTRGTYEQYF. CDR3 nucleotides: TGCAGTGCTAACCCGACTAGGGGCACCTACGAGCAGTACTTC.

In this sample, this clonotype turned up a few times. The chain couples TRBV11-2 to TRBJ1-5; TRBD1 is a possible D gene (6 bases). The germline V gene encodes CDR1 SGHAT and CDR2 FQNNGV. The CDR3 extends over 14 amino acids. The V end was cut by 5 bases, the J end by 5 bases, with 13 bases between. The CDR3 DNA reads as TGTGCCAGCAGCGCCAGGGGTCTCGATCAGCCCCAGCATTTT. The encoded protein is CASSARGLDQPQHF.

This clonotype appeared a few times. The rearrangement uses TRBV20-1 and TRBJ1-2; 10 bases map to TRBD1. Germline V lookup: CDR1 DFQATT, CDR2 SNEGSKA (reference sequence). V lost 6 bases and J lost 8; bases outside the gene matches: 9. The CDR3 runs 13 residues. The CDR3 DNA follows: TGCAGTGCCCCCGGGACAGGGGATTGGGGCTACACCTTC. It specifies CSAPGTGDWGYTF.

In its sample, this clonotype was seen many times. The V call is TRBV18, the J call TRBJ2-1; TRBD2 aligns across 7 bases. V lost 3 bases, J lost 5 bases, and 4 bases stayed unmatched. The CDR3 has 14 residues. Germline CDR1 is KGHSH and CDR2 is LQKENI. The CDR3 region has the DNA TGTGCCAGCTCACCCTCCGGGACTAACAATGAGCAGTTCTTC. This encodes CASSPSGTNNEQFF.

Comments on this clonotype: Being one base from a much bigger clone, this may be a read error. The CDR3 sequence is CASSLVKNTEAFF. CDR3 in DNA: TGTGCCAGCAGCTTAGTCAAGAACACTGAAGCTTTCTTT. The chain is built from TRBV7-8 and TRBJ1-1; D call uncertain. This CDR3 spans 13 amino acids. Trimming left V 1 base short and J 1 base short, with 4 bases between. Germline lookup yields CDR1 SGHVS and CDR2 FQNEAQ.

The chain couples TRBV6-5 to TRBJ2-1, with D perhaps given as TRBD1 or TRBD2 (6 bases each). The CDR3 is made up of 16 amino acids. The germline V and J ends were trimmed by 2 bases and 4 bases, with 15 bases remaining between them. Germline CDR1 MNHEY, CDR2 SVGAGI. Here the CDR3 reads CASSYHGQGTYNEQFF. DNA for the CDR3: TGTGCCAGCAGTTACCATGGGCAGGGGACTTACAATGAGCAGTTCTTC.

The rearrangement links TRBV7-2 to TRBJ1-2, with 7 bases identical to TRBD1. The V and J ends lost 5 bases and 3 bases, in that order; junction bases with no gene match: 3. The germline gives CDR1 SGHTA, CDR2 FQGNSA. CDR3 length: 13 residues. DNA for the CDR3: TGTGCCAGCAGCGAAGACAGGGACTATGGCTACACCTTC. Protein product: CASSEDRDYGYTF.

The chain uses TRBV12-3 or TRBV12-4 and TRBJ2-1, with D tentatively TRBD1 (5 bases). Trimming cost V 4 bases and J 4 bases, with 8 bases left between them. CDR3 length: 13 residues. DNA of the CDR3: TGTGCCAGCAGTTCCCGACAGTACAATGAGCAGTTCTTC. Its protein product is CASSSRQYNEQFF.

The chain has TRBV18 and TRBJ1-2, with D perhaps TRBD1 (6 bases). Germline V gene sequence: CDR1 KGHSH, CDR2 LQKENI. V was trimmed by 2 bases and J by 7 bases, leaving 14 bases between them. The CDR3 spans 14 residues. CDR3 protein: CASSPSQGPTGYTF. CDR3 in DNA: TGTGCCAGCTCACCATCCCAGGGGCCTACTGGCTACACCTTC.